This T cell receptor (beta chain) was sequenced during a study of T-cell memory formation after mild COVID-19. Study-level points and caveats: Contracting clones localized mainly to CM and EM when CD4+ and mainly to EMRA when CD8+.

In the case of this clonotype: What it binds is unknown.

Each CDR3 protein is one row after TCRdb ran MiXCR on the 5' RACE reads. The data contain about 340,000 distinct CDR3 sequences, under 15% of them singletons. V gave up 0 bases and J gave up 7 bases, with 12 bases separating them. The CDR3 length is 14 residues. Germline V gene sequence: CDR1 MNHEY, CDR2 SVGAGI. Source material: PBMCs or a T cell subset sorted from them (not recorded which). The receptor's source is a man younger than 30 who had mild COVID-19 (a few samples of this study predate the infection). Cell type and time point are not known. The genes are TRBV6-5 and TRBJ1-2, with unresolved D. CDR3 loop: CASSYSIRPSGYTF. CDR3 nucleotides: TGTGCCAGCAGTTACTCTATTCGACCTTCTGGCTACACCTTC.